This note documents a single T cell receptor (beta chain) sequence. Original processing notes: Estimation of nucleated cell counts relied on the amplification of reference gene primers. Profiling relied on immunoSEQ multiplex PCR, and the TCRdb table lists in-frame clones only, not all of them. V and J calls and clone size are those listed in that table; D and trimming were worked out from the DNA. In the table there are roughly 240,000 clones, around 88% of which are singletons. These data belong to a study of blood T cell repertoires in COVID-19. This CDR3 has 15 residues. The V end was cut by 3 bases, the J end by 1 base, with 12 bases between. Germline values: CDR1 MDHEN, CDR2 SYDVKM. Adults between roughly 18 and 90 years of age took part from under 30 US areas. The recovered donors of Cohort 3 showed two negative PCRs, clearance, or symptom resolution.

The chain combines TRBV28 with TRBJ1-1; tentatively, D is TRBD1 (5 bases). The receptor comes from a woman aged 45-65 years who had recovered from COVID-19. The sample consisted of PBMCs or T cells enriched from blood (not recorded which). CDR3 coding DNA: TGTGCCAGCAGTTTGTGGGGCACAGCGAACACTGAAGCTTTCTTT. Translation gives CASSLWGTANTEAFF.